Detailed here is one T cell receptor (beta chain). The authors' processing: Reference gene primer amplification yielded estimated nucleated cell counts. TCRdb's table, derived via immunoSEQ multiplex PCR, lists solely in-frame clones and lacks some. That table furnishes V, J and clone size, whereas the DNA furnished D and trimming. The data hold 200,000 to 250,000 clones, with around 85% observed a single time. V was pared by 1 base and J by 3 bases, with 12 bases between. Per germline, CDR1 SGHVS and CDR2 FNYEAQ. The CDR3 has 16 amino acids. This sample was taken from a study of blood T cell repertoires in COVID-19. In the study overall: COVID-19 samples collected from the United States, Italy and Spain covered acute and convalescent phases. The analysed material was cDNA or gDNA that came from T cells, B-cell-depleted T cells, or PBMCs.

The J gene is TRBJ2-2, the V gene TRBV7-6; the D is unclear. Input material: peripheral blood. This clonotype was sampled from a young woman who had recovered from COVID-19. The chain's CDR3 is CASSLVSSEDTGELFF. The CDR3 DNA is TGTGCCAGCAGCTTAGTATCGAGCGAGGACACCGGGGAGCTGTTTTTT.